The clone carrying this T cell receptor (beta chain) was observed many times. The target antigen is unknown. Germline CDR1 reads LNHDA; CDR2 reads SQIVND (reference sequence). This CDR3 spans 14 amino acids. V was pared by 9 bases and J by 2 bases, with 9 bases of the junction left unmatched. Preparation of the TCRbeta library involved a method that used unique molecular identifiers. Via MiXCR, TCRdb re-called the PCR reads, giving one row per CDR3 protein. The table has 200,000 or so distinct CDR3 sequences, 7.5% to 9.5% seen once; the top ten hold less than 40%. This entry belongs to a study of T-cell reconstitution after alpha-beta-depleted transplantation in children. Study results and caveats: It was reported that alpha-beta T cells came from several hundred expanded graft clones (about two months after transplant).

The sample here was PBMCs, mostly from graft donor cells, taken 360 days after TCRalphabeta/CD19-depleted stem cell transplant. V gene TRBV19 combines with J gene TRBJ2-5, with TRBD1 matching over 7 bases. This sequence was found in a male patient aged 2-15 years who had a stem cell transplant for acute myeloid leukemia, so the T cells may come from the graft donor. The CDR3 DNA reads TGTGCCAGCCGTACCGGACAGGATCAAGAGACCCAGTACTTC. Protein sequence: CASRTGQDQETQYF.